This T cell receptor (beta chain) is from a study of blood T cell repertoires in COVID-19. Original methodology: Researchers report that nucleated cell counts were estimated from reference gene primer amplification. Some clones are missing from TCRdb's copy, which holds only in-frame ones; the method was immunoSEQ multiplex PCR. That table gives V, J and clone size, and the DNA gave D and trimming. The repertoire holds some 150,000 clones, with about four fifths as singletons. This TCR was recovered from a human donor with acute or convalescent COVID-19. The donor label of this sample is uncertain. The sequenced material came from peripheral blood.

The CDR3 coding sequence is TGTGCCAGCAGTTTTCCATCGGACAGGGTTCAGCCCCAGCATTTT. Its translation is CASSFPSDRVQPQHF. The chain carries TRBV27 and TRBJ1-5; 8 bases are shared with TRBD1. V lost 3 bases and J lost 6; bases outside the gene matches: 7. Germline CDR1 is MNHEY and CDR2 is SMNVEV (reference sequence). The CDR3 contains 15 residues.